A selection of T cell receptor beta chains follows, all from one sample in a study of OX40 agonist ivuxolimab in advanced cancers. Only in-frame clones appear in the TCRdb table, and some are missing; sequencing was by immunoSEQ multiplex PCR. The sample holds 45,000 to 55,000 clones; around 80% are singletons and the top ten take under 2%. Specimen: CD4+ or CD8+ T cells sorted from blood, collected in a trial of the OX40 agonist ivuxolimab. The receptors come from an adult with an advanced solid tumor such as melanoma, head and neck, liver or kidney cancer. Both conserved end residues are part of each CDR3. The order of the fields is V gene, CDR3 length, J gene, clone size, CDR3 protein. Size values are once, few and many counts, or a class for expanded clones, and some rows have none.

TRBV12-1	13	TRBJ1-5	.	CASSFLGGQPQHF
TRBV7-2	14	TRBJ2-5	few	CASSLQGADETQYF
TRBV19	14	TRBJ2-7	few	CASSRSGSSYEQYF
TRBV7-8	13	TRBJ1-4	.	CASSLVGDEKLFF
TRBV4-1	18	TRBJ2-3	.	CASSQEMAGGISTDTQYF
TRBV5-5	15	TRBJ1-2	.	CASSLGPQPLGGYTF
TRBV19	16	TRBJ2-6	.	CASGVAAFSGANVLTF
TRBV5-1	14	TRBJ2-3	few	CASSLGRSDDTQYF
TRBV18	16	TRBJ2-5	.	CASSPSASGGQETQYF
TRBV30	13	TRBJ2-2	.	CAWSGDNTGELFF
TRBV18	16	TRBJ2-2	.	CASSPQGAGNTGELFF
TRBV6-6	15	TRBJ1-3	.	CASSYEGSSGNTIYF
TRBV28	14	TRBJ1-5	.	CASSPGHHNQPQHF
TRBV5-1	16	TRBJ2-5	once	CASSLVASGGQETQYF
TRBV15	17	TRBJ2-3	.	CATSRDSDRGSTDTQYF
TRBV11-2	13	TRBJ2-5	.	CASSLQNQETQYF
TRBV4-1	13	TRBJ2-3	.	CASSPPWRDTQYF
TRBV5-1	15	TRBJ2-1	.	CASSLDGTDVPSEFF
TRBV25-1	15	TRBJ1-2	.	CASSDPGQGRLSYTF
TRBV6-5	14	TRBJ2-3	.	CASSYSRGTDTQYF
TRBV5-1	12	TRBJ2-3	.	CASGDRGDTQYF
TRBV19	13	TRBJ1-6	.	CASTPDGNSPLHF
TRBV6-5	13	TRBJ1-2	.	CASRLQGPYGYTF
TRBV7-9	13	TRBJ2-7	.	CASSMNSLGWEYF
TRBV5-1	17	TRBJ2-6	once	CASSLGGTPSGANVLTF
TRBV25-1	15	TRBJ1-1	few	CASSGDSGMNTEAFF
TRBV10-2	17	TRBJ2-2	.	CASSESPDRLSTGELFF
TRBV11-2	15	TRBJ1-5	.	CASSLDGAAREPQHF
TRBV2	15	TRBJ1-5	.	CASHRFPGQGEPQHF
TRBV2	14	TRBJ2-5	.	CASTISGLGETQYF
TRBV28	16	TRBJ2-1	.	CASSALGQGIYNEQFF
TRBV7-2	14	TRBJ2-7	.	CASSLPQGDYKQYF
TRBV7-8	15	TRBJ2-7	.	CASSSGLAGSYEQYF
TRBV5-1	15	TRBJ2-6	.	CASSWKGAGANVLTF
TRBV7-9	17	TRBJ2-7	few	CASSLGGLAGGPGEQYF
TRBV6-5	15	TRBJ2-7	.	CASSYIRDRGSEQYF
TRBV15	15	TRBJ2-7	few	CATSGRGLVVHEQYF
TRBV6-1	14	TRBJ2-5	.	CASSQGGAQETQYF
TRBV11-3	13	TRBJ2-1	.	CASSLGGVDEQFF
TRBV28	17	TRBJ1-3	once	CASSSPEKETTGNTIYF
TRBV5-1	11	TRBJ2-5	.	CASSRAETQYF
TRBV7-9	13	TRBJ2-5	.	CASSRGSQETQYF
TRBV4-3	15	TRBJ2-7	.	CASSQDQGARVEQYF
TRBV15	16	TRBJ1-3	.	CATSRDTRSHGNTIYF
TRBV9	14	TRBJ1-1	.	CASNPLGVNTEAFF
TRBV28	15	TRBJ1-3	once	CASSVQGLSGNTIYF
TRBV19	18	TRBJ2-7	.	CASSPGLAGDGTSYEQYF
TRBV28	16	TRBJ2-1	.	CASSPLLAGGPNEQFF
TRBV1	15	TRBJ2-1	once	CTSRETGTTDGEQFF
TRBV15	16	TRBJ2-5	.	CATSRDVASGPGTQYF